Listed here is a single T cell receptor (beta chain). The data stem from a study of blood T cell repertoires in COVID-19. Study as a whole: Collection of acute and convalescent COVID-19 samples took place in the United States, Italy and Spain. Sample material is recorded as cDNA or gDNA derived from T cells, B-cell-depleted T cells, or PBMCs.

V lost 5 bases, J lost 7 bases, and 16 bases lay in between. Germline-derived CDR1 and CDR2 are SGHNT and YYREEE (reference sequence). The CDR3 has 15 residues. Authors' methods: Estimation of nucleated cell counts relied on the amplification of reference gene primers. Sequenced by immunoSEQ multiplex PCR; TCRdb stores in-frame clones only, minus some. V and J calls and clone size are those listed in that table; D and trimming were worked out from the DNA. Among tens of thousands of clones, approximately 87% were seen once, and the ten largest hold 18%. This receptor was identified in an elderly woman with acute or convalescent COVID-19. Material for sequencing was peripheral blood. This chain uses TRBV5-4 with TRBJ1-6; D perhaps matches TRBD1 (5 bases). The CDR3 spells CASRRDSESNSPLHF. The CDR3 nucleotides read TGTGCCAGCAGGCGGGACTCGGAGTCCAATTCACCCCTCCACTTT.